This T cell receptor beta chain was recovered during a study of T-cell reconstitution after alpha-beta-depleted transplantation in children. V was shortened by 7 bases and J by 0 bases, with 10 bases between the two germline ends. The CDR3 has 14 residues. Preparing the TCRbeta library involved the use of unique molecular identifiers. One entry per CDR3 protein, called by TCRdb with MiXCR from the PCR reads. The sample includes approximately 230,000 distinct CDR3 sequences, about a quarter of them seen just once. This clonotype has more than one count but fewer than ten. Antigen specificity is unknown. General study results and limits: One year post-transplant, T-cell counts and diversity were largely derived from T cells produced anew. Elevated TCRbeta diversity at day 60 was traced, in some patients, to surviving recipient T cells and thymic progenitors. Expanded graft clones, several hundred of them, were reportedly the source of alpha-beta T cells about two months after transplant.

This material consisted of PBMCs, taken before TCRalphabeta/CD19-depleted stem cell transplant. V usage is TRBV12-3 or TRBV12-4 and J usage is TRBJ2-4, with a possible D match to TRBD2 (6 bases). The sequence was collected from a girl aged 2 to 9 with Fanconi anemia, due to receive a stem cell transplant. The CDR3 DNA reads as TGTGCCAGCACCCTGGGACTAGCCAAAAACATTCAGTACTTC. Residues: CASTLGLAKNIQYF.